This TCR beta chain is from a study of radiotherapy plus CTLA-4 blockade in lung cancer. The overall study: Objective responses occurred in roughly 20% of patients; around 28% had disease control.

Points on this clone: Its antigen is still unknown.

Trimming took 1 base from V and 4 from J; bases not matched to a gene: 5. This CDR3 region has 16 residues. The germline CDR1 and CDR2 sequences are SEHNR and FQNEAQ (reference sequence). Only in-frame clones appear in the TCRdb table, and some are missing; sequencing was by immunoSEQ multiplex PCR. The profile shows approximately 80,000 clones, roughly four fifths of them singletons. Study observations and caveats: Once radiotherapy plus ipilimumab had been given, TCR clones derived from tumor expanded in blood. With interferon-beta, early dynamics of blood T cell clones were reported to best predict response.

The clonotype comes from a human donor with non-small cell lung cancer whose response to radiotherapy plus ipilimumab could not be evaluated. Here the sequenced sample was peripheral blood, taken from a patient treated with radiotherapy plus ipilimumab. This rearrangement joins TRBV7-9 to TRBJ2-1, with 9 positions matching TRBD1. This CDR3 is CASSLGTGQGYNEQFF. The CDR3 DNA follows: TGTGCCAGCAGCTTAGGCACGGGACAGGGTTACAATGAGCAGTTCTTC.